Below, 28 T cell receptor beta chains from the same sample are listed, as sequenced in a study of blood T cell repertoires in COVID-19. TCRdb's copy holds only in-frame clones and misses some; the assay was immunoSEQ multiplex PCR. The table includes 310,000 or so clones, 70% to 90% detected once. The sample was peripheral blood. The receptors were gathered from a young man who had recovered from COVID-19.

The J gene is TRBJ2-3, the V gene TRBV30, with 7 bases fitting TRBD2. The V gene end was trimmed by 3 bases and the J gene end by 5 bases; junction bases not matched to a gene: 8. The CDR3 sequence is 14 residues long. Per the germline V gene, CDR1 is GTSNPN and CDR2 is SVGIG (reference sequence). CDR3 in DNA: TGTGCCTGGAGCTTAAGTGGGGGGGGAGATACGCAGTATTTT. It specifies CAWSLSGGGDTQYF.

V and J are TRBV6-5 and TRBJ2-7; maybe TRBD2 (7 bases). CDR3 length: 15 residues. Germline assignment: CDR1 MNHEY and CDR2 SVGAGI. With 6 bases removed from V and 4 bases from J, the gap between germline ends came to 19 bases. CDR3 DNA: TGTGCCAGCAGCCCGGGGGGCAGTGGGCATTACGAGCAGTACTTC. It is translated as CASSPGGSGHYEQYF.

J is TRBJ1-3 and V is TRBV18; D is undetermined. Trimming stripped 1 base from V and 0 bases from J, with 22 bases between. The CDR3 totals 20 residues. Germline assignment: CDR1 KGHSH and CDR2 LQKENI. CDR3 region: CASSPRSYSTTTSSGNTIYF. The CDR3 DNA follows: TGTGCCAGCTCACCACGCTCCTACTCCACAACTACGTCCTCTGGAAACACCATATATTTT.

The V gene is TRBV9, the J gene TRBJ2-3; 10 bases are a match to TRBD2. The CDR3 extends over 15 amino acids. Trimming cost V 3 bases and J 2 bases; bases outside gene matches: 3. Germline CDR1 is SGDLS and CDR2 is YYNGEE. CDR3 sequence (DNA): TGTGCCAGCAGCGGGACTAGCGGACCCACAGATACGCAGTATTTT. Translation: CASSGTSGPTDTQYF. Full variable domain (outside the CDR3, taken from reference TRBV9 and TRBJ2-3): DSGVTQTPKHLITATGQRVTLRCSPRSGDLSVYWYQQSLDQGLQFLIQYYNGEERAKGNILERFSAQQFPDLHSELNLSSLELGDSALYFCASSGTSGPTDTQYFGPGTRLTVL.

This chain connects TRBV19 to TRBJ2-3; 7 nucleotides line up with TRBD2. This CDR3 region has 14 residues. J was trimmed by 1 base and V by 3 bases; bases with no gene match: 1. Germline loops: CDR1 LNHDA, CDR2 SQIVND (reference sequence). This chain's CDR3 is CASSIAGGTDTQYF. The DNA of the CDR3 is TGTGCCAGTAGTATCGCGGGGGGCACAGATACGCAGTATTTT.

This chain joins TRBV9 and TRBJ2-1; maybe TRBD2 (6 bases). The length of the CDR3 is 19 residues. The V gene's germline CDR1 is SGDLS and CDR2 YYNGEE. V lost 0 bases and J 3 bases, leaving 22 bases between the germline ends. The CDR3 here is CASSVARTGVLNGYNEQFF. CDR3 nucleotide sequence: TGTGCCAGCAGCGTAGCAAGAACGGGAGTTCTCAACGGCTACAATGAGCAGTTCTTC.

This chain connects TRBV7-8 to TRBJ2-3, with 8 bases aligning to TRBD2. Germline loops: CDR1 SGHVS, CDR2 FQNEAQ. This CDR3 region has 17 residues. V trimming: 1 base; J trimming: 2 bases; junction bases outside the gene matches: 8. CDR3 sequence (DNA): TGTGCCAGCAGCTTAGGCCCCGGTAGCGGGACCACAGATACGCAGTATTTT. Translating it yields CASSLGPGSGTTDTQYF.

CDR3 in amino acids: CASSRGGFEEKLFF. The CDR3 DNA follows: TGTGCCAGCAGCCGCGGGGGTTTCGAAGAAAAACTGTTTTTT. This chain joins TRBV5-6 and TRBJ1-4; maybe TRBD1 (5 bases). The germline V and J ends were trimmed by 4 bases and 8 bases, with 15 bases remaining between them. Per germline, CDR1 SGHDT and CDR2 YYEEEE. This CDR3 has 14 amino acids.

The gene calls are TRBV5-1 and TRBJ2-3; TRBD2 matches 10 bases. Germline assignment: CDR1 SGHRS and CDR2 YFSETQ. The CDR3 totals 16 residues. V trimming: 4 bases; J trimming: 2 bases; junction bases outside the gene matches: 7. The CDR3 sequence is CASSPPSGGATDTQYF. In nucleotides, the CDR3 is TGCGCCAGCAGCCCACCAAGCGGGGGGGCCACAGATACGCAGTATTTT.

The chain uses TRBV7-9 and TRBJ2-1, with 9 bases that match TRBD1. Germline-derived CDR1 and CDR2 are SEHNR and FQNEAQ (reference sequence). After removal of 4 bases from V and 4 bases from J, the junction contained 23 bases not matched to a gene. The CDR3 length is 21 residues. CDR3 nucleotide sequence: TGTGCCAGCAGCTGGGCGAGGCTTGTGGTCCAAGGGACAGGGACTTACAATGAGCAGTTCTTC. Translation gives CASSWARLVVQGTGTYNEQFF.

The V gene is TRBV7-3, the J gene TRBJ2-1, with a possible D match to TRBD2 (6 bases). The germline V gene has CDR1 SGHTA and CDR2 FQGTGA. Trimming took 5 bases from V and 5 from J, leaving 16 bases between them. The CDR3 is made up of 15 amino acids. Here the CDR3 DNA reads TGTGCCAGCAGCCCCGGCGCTAGCGTAAACAATGAGCAGTTCTTC. Amino acid sequence: CASSPGASVNNEQFF. The variable domain in full, completed from reference TRBV7-3 and TRBJ2-1, reads GAGVSQTPSNKVTEKGKYVELRCDPISGHTALYWYRQSLGQGPEFLIYFQGTGAADDSGLPNDRFFAVRPEGSVSTLKIQRTERGDSAVYLCASSPGASVNNEQFFGPGTRLTVL.

The V gene is TRBV9, the J gene TRBJ1-5; D gene unclear. In germline, CDR1 is SGDLS, CDR2 YYNGEE. This CDR3 spans 18 amino acids. V was clipped by 0 bases and J by 3 bases, with 19 bases between them. CDR3 nucleotides: TGTGCCAGCAGCGTAGCCGGGCCGGGATCGATCTCCAATCAGCCCCAGCATTTT. Amino acid sequence: CASSVAGPGSISNQPQHF.

The rearrangement links TRBV7-9 to TRBJ2-7; 8 bases fit TRBD1. CDR1 SEHNR and CDR2 FQNEAQ come from the germline V gene (reference sequence). V dropped 5 bases and J dropped 3; count of bases not matched to a gene: 6. This CDR3 contains 14 residues. This chain's CDR3 is CASSLQGAVYEQYF. The CDR3, as DNA: TGTGCCAGCAGCCTCCAGGGGGCGGTCTACGAGCAGTACTTC.

This clone occurred once. The rearrangement joins TRBV3-1 (or the pseudogene TRBV3-2) to TRBJ2-7; D is possibly TRBD2 (5 bases). Germline V gives CDR1 LGHDT, CDR2 YNNKEL (reference sequence). V shed 4 bases and J shed 5 bases, with 18 bases lying between them. This CDR3 has 15 amino acids. The CDR3 here is CASSPLRASGDEQYF. Here the CDR3 DNA reads TGTGCCAGCAGCCCCCTGCGGGCTAGTGGCGACGAGCAGTACTTC.

The chain combines TRBV28 with TRBJ2-6; a possible D gene is TRBD2 (5 bases). Deletions cut 2 bases from V and 0 bases from J, with 5 bases between. There are 15 residues in the CDR3. Germline values: CDR1 MDHEN, CDR2 SYDVKM. CDR3 nucleotide sequence: TGTGCCAGCAGTTTAGACTACTCTGGGGCCAACGTCCTGACTTTC. It is translated as CASSLDYSGANVLTF.

This clone was seen once. The DNA of the CDR3 is TGCGCCAGCAGCCAAGATTACAGCTCCGATACGCAGTATTTT. Translated: CASSQDYSSDTQYF. This chain connects TRBV4-3 to TRBJ2-3; no reliable D call. The germline V gene encodes CDR1 LGHNA and CDR2 YSLEER. Trimming removed 0 bases from V and 6 bases from J, with 10 bases in between. There are 14 residues in the CDR3.

The chain uses TRBV13 and TRBJ2-7; a weak D match, TRBD1 (6 bases). CDR3 length equals 14 residues. Germline assignment: CDR1 PRHDT and CDR2 FYEKMQ (reference sequence). V gave up 5 bases and J gave up 2 bases, with 13 bases separating them. The CDR3 here is CASSLRDNPYEQYF. The CDR3 DNA is TGTGCCAGCAGCCTCCGGGACAACCCCTACGAGCAGTACTTC.

This chain joins TRBV6-5 and TRBJ1-2; 9 nucleotides match TRBD1. The CDR3 has 12 amino acids. Per germline, CDR1 MNHEY and CDR2 SVGAGI. Trimming at V came to 11 bases and at J to 3 bases, leaving 4 bases not matched to a gene. This chain's CDR3 is CAGRTGDYGYTF. The CDR3 nucleotides are TGTGCCGGTAGGACAGGGGACTATGGCTACACCTTC.

The rearrangement links TRBV5-6 to TRBJ1-1, with 8 bases identical to TRBD1. From germline, CDR1 is SGHDT and CDR2 YYEEEE. The CDR3 contains 13 residues. V trimming: 6 bases; J trimming: 6 bases; junction bases outside the gene matches: 7. The DNA of the CDR3 is TGTGCCAGCACAGGACAGGGATTGGCTGAAGCTTTCTTT. It specifies CASTGQGLAEAFF.

The chain recombines TRBV9 with TRBJ1-1; D is perhaps TRBD1 (6 bases). The germline CDR1 and CDR2 sequences are SGDLS and YYNGEE. V lost 4 bases and J lost 1, with 20 bases in between. This CDR3 has 17 amino acids. CDR3 loop: CASSILQGPVGNTEAFF. The CDR3 region has the DNA TGTGCCAGCAGCATCCTCCAGGGGCCGGTAGGGAACACTGAAGCTTTCTTT.

This sequence joins TRBV3-1 (or the pseudogene TRBV3-2) and TRBJ2-7, with 8 bases that match TRBD2. V shed 1 base and J 7 bases; nucleotides not matched to a gene: 6. The CDR3 runs 14 residues. CDR1 and CDR2 from the germline V gene are LGHDT and YNNKEL (reference sequence). The CDR3: CASSQVVSGDEQYF. CDR3 sequence (DNA): TGTGCCAGCAGCCAAGTGGTTAGCGGGGATGAGCAGTACTTC.

The chain recombines TRBV30 with TRBJ2-5, with 9 nucleotides matching TRBD1. The junction had 8 bases not matched to a gene; V was cut back by 1 base and J by 5 bases. The germline CDR1 and CDR2 sequences are GTSNPN and SVGIG (reference sequence). The CDR3 has 15 amino acids. CDR3 sequence: CAWSEGQGSFETQYF. CDR3 sequence (DNA): TGTGCCTGGAGTGAAGGACAGGGGTCATTTGAGACCCAGTACTTC.

CDR3 DNA: TGTGCCATCAGTGAAGGGGGGGCCCCCTACAATGAGCAGTTCTTC. Translating it yields CAISEGGAPYNEQFF. The chain recombines TRBV10-3 with TRBJ2-1; tentatively, D is TRBD2 (7 bases). This CDR3 region has 15 residues. Trimming left V 3 bases short and J 2 bases short, with 11 bases between. Germline V gives CDR1 ENHRY, CDR2 SYGVKD.

This rearrangement joins TRBV5-1 to TRBJ2-3; D gene uncertain. Looked up from germline, CDR1 is SGHRS and CDR2 is YFSETQ. The length of the CDR3 is 14 residues. The germline V and J ends were trimmed by 0 bases and 0 bases, with 5 bases remaining between them. The CDR3 coding sequence is TGCGCCAGCAGCTTGGACTGGAGCACAGATACGCAGTATTTT. It is translated as CASSLDWSTDTQYF.

This chain links TRBV7-6 with TRBJ1-3; 9 positions agree with TRBD1. The V gene end was trimmed by 5 bases and the J gene end by 3 bases; junction bases not matched to a gene: 5. The CDR3 has 15 residues. Germline V CDR1 and CDR2: SGHVS, FNYEAQ. The CDR3 DNA reads TGTGCCAGCAGCCAACAGGGGGCGCGTGGAAACACCATATATTTT. Amino acid sequence: CASSQQGARGNTIYF.

J is TRBJ1-2 and V is TRBV5-1; a possible D gene is TRBD1 (5 bases). V lost 3 bases and J 11 bases, leaving 20 bases between the germline ends. Germline loops: CDR1 SGHRS, CDR2 YFSETQ. The CDR3 contains 14 residues. The CDR3 DNA sequence: TGCGCCAGCAGCTCCTCGGCGGGGGGAGATAAATACACCTTC. The encoded protein is CASSSSAGGDKYTF.

The chain has TRBV4-1 and TRBJ2-1; 7 nucleotides align to TRBD1. The CDR3 is 14 residues long. With 5 bases clipped from V and 8 bases from J, the junction kept 9 bases outside the gene matches. In germline, CDR1 is MGHRA, CDR2 YSYEKL. The CDR3 region has the DNA TGCGCCAGCAGCGGACAGGTAAATGGCGATGAGCAGTTCTTC. The encoded protein is CASSGQVNGDEQFF.

The chain employs TRBV11-2 and TRBJ2-2, with TRBD2 matching 8 bases. Germline CDR1 reads SGHAT; CDR2 reads FQNNGV. This CDR3 comprises 16 residues. The J segment lost 5 bases and the V segment lost 2 bases, leaving 7 bases of the junction unmatched. The CDR3 sequence: CASSLWGLVSTGELFF. The DNA for the CDR3 is TGTGCCAGCAGCTTATGGGGACTAGTTAGTACCGGGGAGCTGTTTTTT.